Presented here are 10 T cell receptor beta chains from one specimen sequenced in a study of shared T cell receptors in the human thymus. TCRdb's table, derived via immunoSEQ multiplex PCR, lists solely in-frame clones and lacks some. The sample yields some 640,000 clones, more than 75% seen once. These data also featured in a second study, about human thymus T cells.

Sequencing used thymocytes. The receptors were sampled from a boy under three years old with a congenital heart defect.

The chain couples TRBV27 to TRBJ2-7, with 8 bases identical to TRBD2. This CDR3 spans 20 amino acids. Germline CDR1 and CDR2: MNHEY and SMNVEV (reference sequence). Trimming removed 2 bases from V and 4 bases from J; junction bases left unmatched: 22. The CDR3 bases are TGTGCCAGCAGTTTACAATCGGGGGTGAGGGGTCGGGAGGGTTTGTACGAGCAGTACTTC. It specifies CASSLQSGVRGREGLYEQYF.

V is TRBV9 and J is TRBJ2-2; possible D gene TRBD1, 6 bases. The CDR3 runs to 16 residues. Germline V gives CDR1 SGDLS, CDR2 YYNGEE. Trimming took 4 bases from V and 3 from J, leaving 16 bases between them. The CDR3 protein is CASSSEGVYDTGELFF. CDR3 bases: TGTGCCAGCAGCTCAGAGGGGGTATACGACACCGGGGAGCTGTTTTTT.

The chain uses TRBV14 and TRBJ2-7; weak D call: TRBD2 (5 bases). This CDR3 has 14 amino acids. The germline V and J ends were trimmed by 1 base and 5 bases, with 12 bases remaining between them. Germline V gene lookup returns CDR1 SGHDN and CDR2 FVKESK. The CDR3 reads CASSQGRLQDEQYF. The CDR3 DNA reads as TGTGCCAGCAGCCAAGGGAGGCTCCAGGACGAGCAGTACTTC.

The gene calls are TRBV30 and TRBJ1-2, with D tentatively TRBD1 (6 bases). Germline V gene lookup returns CDR1 GTSNPN and CDR2 SVGIG (reference sequence). Trimming removed 5 bases from V and 5 bases from J, with 15 bases in between. This CDR3 is 13 amino acids long. The CDR3 spells CAWVTGIGYGYTF. The CDR3 bases are TGTGCCTGGGTTACAGGGATTGGATATGGCTACACCTTC.

The chain has TRBV7-6 and TRBJ2-5, with TRBD2 identical over 9 bases. The germline gives CDR1 SGHVS, CDR2 FNYEAQ. V lost 5 bases, J lost 4 bases, and 8 bases stayed unmatched. The CDR3 spans 15 residues. CDR3 DNA: TGTGCCAGCAGCCGGGAGACTAGCGGAGGAGAGACCCAGTACTTC. Translated: CASSRETSGGETQYF.

This chain connects TRBV14 to TRBJ1-1; D uncertain. Trimming removed 3 bases at V and 0 bases at J, with 11 bases between. Germline CDR1 SGHDN, CDR2 FVKESK. There are 15 residues in the CDR3. Written as DNA, the CDR3 is TGTGCCAGCAGCCATGAGCCTAGCGTGAACACTGAAGCTTTCTTT. As protein: CASSHEPSVNTEAFF.

The J gene is TRBJ2-7, the V gene TRBV9; 9 nucleotides line up with TRBD1. Per germline, CDR1 SGDLS and CDR2 YYNGEE. Germline trimming cut 0 bases from V and 0 bases from J; bases unmatched to any gene: 10. The CDR3 spans 18 residues. CDR3 sequence: CASSVADRPGQGSYEQYF. As DNA, the CDR3 is TGTGCCAGCAGCGTAGCCGATCGTCCGGGACAGGGCTCCTACGAGCAGTACTTC.

V gene TRBV5-4 combines with J gene TRBJ1-1; D ambiguous. The CDR3 consists of 11 residues. Germline CDR1 and CDR2: SGHNT and YYREEE (reference sequence). Trimming shortened V by 10 bases and J by 5 bases, and 12 bases separated the two germline ends. The CDR3 DNA reads TGTGCCGGACTACATAGGACTGAAGCTTTCTTT. Protein: CAGLHRTEAFF.

The chain links TRBV2 to TRBJ1-2, with 8 bases fitting TRBD1. The V gene's germline CDR1 is SNHLY and CDR2 FYNNEI. The CDR3 totals 18 residues. V shed 6 bases and J 7 bases; nucleotides not matched to a gene: 22. CDR3 protein: CASSFTPGQGDANCGYTF. The CDR3 nucleotides are TGTGCCAGCAGCTTCACTCCTGGACAGGGAGACGCCAATTGTGGCTACACCTTC.

This rearrangement joins TRBV4-3 to TRBJ2-7, with TRBD2 matching 7 bases. CDR1 and CDR2 from the germline V gene are LGHNA and YSLEER. This CDR3 comprises 15 residues. With V trimmed by 1 base and J by 2 bases, 5 bases remained unmatched. The CDR3 is CASSQVSGDPYEQYF. The DNA of the CDR3 is TGCGCCAGCAGCCAAGTGAGCGGGGACCCCTACGAGCAGTACTTC.